The present T cell receptor beta chain was sequenced within a study of blood T cell repertoires in COVID-19. Study at large: In each case, the material was cDNA or gDNA derived from T cells, B-cell-depleted T cells, or PBMCs.

Recovered Cohort 3 donors showed two negative PCRs, clearance, or symptom resolution. Produced via immunoSEQ multiplex PCR; TCRdb's table is partial and in-frame only. The sample has a few hundred thousand clones; over 80% are singletons. Looked up from germline, CDR1 is KGHDR and CDR2 is SFDVKD. The length of the CDR3 is 16 residues. With 4 bases clipped from V and 0 bases from J, the junction kept 2 bases outside the gene matches. For this clone: Other DNA sequences in the same sample also yield this CDR3.

The receptor comes from a woman aged 40-49 years who had recovered from COVID-19. Sequencing input: PBMCs or T cells enriched from blood (not recorded which). The chain joins TRBV24-1 to TRBJ2-1; 10 bases align to TRBD2. CDR3 sequence (DNA): TGTGCCACCAGTGACAGACTAGCGGGCTCCTACAATGAGCAGTTCTTC. Translation gives CATSDRLAGSYNEQFF.